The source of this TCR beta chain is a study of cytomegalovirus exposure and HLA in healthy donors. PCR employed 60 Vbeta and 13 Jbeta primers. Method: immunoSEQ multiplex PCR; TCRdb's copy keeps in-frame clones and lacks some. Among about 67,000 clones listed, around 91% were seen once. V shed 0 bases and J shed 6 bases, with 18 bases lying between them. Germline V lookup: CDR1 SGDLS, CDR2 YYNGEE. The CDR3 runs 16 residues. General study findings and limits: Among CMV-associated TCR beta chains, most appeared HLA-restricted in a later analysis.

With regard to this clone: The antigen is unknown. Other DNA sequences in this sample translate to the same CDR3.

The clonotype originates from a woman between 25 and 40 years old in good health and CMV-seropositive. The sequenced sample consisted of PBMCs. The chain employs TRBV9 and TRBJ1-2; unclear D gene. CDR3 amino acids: CASSVVDLVDWHGYTF. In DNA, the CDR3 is TGTGCCAGCAGCGTAGTTGATTTGGTGGACTGGCATGGCTACACCTTC.